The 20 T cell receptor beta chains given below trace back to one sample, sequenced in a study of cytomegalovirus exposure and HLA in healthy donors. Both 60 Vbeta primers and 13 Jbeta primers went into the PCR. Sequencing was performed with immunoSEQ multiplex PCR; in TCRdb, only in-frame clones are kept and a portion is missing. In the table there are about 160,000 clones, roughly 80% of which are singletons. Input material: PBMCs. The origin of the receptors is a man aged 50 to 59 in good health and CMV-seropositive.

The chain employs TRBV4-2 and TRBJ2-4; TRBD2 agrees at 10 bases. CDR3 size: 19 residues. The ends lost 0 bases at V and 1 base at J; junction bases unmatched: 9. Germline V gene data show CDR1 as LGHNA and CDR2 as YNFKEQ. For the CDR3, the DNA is TGTGCCAGCAGCCAAGAACCAGCGGGGGGGCTCTATGCCAAAAACATTCAGTACTTC. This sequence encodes CASSQEPAGGLYAKNIQYF.

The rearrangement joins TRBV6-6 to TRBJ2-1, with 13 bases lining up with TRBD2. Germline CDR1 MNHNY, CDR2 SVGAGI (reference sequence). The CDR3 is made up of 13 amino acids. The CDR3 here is CAVTSGGKNEQFF. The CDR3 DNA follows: TGTGCTGTGACTAGCGGGGGGAAGAATGAGCAGTTCTTC.

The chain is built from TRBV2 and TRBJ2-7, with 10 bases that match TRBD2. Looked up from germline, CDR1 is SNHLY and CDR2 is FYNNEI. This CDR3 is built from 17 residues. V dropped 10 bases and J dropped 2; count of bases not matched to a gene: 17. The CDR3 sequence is CATTGMERGGLPYEQYF. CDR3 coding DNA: TGTGCCACCACTGGGATGGAGCGGGGGGGCCTACCCTACGAGCAGTACTTC. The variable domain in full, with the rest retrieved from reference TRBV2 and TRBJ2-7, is EPEVTQTPSHQVTQMGQEVILRCVPISNHLYFYWYRQILGQKVEFLVSFYNNEISEKSEIFDDQFSVERPDGSNFTLKIRSTKLEDSAMYFCATTGMERGGLPYEQYFGPGTRLTVT.

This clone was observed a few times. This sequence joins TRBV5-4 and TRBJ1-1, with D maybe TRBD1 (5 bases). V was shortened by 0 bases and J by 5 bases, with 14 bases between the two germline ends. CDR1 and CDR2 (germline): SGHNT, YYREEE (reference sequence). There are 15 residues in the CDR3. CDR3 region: CASSLGGRGGTEAFF. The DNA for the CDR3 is TGTGCCAGCAGCTTGGGGGGGAGGGGAGGAACTGAAGCTTTCTTT.

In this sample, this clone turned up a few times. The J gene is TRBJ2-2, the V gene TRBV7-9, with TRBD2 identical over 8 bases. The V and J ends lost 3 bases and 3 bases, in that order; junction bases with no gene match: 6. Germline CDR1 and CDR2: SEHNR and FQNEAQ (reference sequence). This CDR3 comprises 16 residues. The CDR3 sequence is CASSFPGTRDTGELFF. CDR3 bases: TGTGCCAGCAGCTTTCCCGGGACTAGGGACACCGGGGAGCTGTTTTTT.

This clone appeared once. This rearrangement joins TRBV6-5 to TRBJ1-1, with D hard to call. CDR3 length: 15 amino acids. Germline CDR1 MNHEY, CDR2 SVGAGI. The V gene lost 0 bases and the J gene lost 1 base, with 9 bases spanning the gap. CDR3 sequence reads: CASSYSPTPNTEAFF. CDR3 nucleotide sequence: TGTGCCAGCAGTTACTCCCCGACTCCGAACACTGAAGCTTTCTTT.

In nucleotides, the CDR3 is TGTGCCAGCAGCCAAGATAGGGCGGGCTATGGCTACACCTTC. Amino acids: CASSQDRAGYGYTF. The chain uses TRBV14 and TRBJ1-2; no clear D gene. CDR3 length: 14 amino acids. Trimming left V 0 bases short and J 4 bases short, with 9 bases between. CDR1 is SGHDN and CDR2 is FVKESK in the germline V gene.

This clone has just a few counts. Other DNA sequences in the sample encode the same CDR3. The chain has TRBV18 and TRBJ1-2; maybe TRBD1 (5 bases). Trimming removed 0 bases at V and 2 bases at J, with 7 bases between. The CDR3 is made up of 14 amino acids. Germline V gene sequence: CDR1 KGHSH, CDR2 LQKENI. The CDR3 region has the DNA TGTGCCAGCTCACCACCGGGGGGGAACTATGGCTACACCTTC. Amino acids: CASSPPGGNYGYTF. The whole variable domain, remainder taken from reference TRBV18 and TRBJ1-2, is NAGVMQNPRHLVRRRGQEARLRCSPMKGHSHVYWYRQLPEEGLKFMVYLQKENIIDESGMPKERFSAEFPKEGPSILRIQQVVRGDSAAYFCASSPPGGNYGYTFGSGTRLTVV.

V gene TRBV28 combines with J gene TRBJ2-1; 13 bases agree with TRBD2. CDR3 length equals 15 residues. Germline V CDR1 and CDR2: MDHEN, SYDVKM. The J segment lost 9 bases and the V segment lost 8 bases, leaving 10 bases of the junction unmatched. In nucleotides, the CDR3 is TGTGCCAGCGGTACTAGCGGGGGGGCCATCGGTGAGCAGTTCTTC. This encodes CASGTSGGAIGEQFF. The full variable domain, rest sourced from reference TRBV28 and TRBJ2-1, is DVKVTQSSRYLVKRTGEKVFLECVQDMDHENMFWYRQDPGLGLRLIYFSYDVKMKEKGDIPEGYSVSREKKERFSLILESASTNQTSMYLCASGTSGGAIGEQFFGPGTRLTVL.

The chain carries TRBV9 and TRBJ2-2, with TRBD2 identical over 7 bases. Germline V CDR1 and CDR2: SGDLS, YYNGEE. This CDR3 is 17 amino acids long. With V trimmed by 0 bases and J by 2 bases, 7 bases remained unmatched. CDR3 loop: CASSVVSLAVNTGELFF. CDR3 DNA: TGTGCCAGCAGCGTAGTGAGTCTAGCGGTTAACACCGGGGAGCTGTTTTTT.

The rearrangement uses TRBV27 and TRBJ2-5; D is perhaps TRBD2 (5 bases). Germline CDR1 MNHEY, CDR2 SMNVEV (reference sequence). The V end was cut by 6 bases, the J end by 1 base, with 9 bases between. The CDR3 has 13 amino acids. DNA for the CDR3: TGTGCCAGCAGAACGGGATTCCAAGAGACCCAGTACTTC. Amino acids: CASRTGFQETQYF.

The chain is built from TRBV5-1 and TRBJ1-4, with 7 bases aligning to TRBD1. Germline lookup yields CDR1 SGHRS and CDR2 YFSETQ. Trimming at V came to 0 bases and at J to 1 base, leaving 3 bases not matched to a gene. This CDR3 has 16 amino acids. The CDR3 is CASSLGQGITNEKLFF. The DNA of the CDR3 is TGCGCCAGCAGCTTGGGACAGGGAATAACTAATGAAAAACTGTTTTTT.

CDR3 sequence (DNA): TGTGCCAGCCGGGGAGGGCCAGGCGAGCAGTACTTC. Translated: CASRGGPGEQYF. The V call is TRBV28, the J call TRBJ2-7, with 7 bases that match TRBD2. J was trimmed by 6 bases and V by 8 bases; bases with no gene match: 7. The CDR3 loop spans 12 amino acids. Germline loops: CDR1 MDHEN, CDR2 SYDVKM.

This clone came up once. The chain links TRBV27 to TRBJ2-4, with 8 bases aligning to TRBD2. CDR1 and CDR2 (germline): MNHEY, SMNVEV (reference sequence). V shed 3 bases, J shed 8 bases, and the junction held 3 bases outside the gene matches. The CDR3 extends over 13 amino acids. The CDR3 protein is CASSLRGADIQYF. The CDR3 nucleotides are TGTGCCAGCAGTTTGCGGGGGGCGGACATTCAGTACTTC.

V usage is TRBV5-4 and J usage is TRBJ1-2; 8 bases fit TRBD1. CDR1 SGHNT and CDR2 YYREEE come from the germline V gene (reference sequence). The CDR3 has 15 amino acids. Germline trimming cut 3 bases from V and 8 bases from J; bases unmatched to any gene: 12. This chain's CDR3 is CASSSTGQDPQGYTF. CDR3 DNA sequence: TGTGCCAGCAGCTCTACGGGACAGGACCCCCAAGGCTACACCTTC.

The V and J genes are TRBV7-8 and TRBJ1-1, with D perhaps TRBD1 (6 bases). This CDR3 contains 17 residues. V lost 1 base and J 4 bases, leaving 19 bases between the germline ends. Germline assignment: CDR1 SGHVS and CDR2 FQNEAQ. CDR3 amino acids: CASSLEAGDGQGTEAFF. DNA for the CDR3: TGTGCCAGCAGCTTAGAGGCAGGGGATGGGCAGGGCACTGAAGCTTTCTTT.

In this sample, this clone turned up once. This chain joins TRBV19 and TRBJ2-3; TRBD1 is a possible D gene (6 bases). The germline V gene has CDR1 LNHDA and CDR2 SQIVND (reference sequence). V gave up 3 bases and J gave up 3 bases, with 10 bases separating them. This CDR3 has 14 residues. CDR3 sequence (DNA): TGTGCCAGTAGTATGGGGCAGGGGACAGATACGCAGTATTTT. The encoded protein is CASSMGQGTDTQYF.

CDR3: CASSVAYTGFPEAFF. The CDR3, as DNA: TGTGCCAGCAGCGTAGCTTACACGGGGTTTCCTGAAGCTTTCTTT. This chain links TRBV9 with TRBJ1-1; D is uncertain. This CDR3 has 15 amino acids. Deletions cut 0 bases from V and 6 bases from J, with 15 bases between. Germline CDR1 SGDLS, CDR2 YYNGEE.

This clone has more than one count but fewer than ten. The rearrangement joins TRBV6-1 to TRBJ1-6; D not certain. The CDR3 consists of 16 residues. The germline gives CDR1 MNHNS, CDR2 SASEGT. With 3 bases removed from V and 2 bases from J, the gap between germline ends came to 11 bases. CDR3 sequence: CASSETETPYNSPLHF. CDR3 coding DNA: TGTGCCAGCAGTGAGACGGAGACTCCCTATAATTCACCCCTCCACTTT.

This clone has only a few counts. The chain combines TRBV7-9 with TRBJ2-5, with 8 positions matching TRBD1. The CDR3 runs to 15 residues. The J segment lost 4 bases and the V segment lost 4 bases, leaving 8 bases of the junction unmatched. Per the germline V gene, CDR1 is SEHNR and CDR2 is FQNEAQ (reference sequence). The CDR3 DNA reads TGTGCCAGCAGCTCCCGACAGGGGAAGGTAGAGACCCAGTACTTC. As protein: CASSSRQGKVETQYF.